This TCR beta chain comes out of a study of blood T cell repertoires in COVID-19. Study overall: The study drew acute and convalescent COVID-19 samples from the United States, Italy and Spain. T cells, B-cell-depleted T cells, or PBMCs supplied cDNA or gDNA.

Original processing notes: Amplification with reference gene primers provided the estimates of nucleated cell counts. Assay: immunoSEQ multiplex PCR; the TCRdb copy retains only in-frame clones and omits some. For V, J and clone size, that table is used; D and trimming come from the DNA. The sample holds 150,000 to 200,000 clones; about 87% are singletons and the top ten take approximately 0.93%. The CDR3 runs to 17 residues. V was pared by 5 bases and J by 1 base, with 9 bases of the junction left unmatched. The germline V gene has CDR1 SGHNT and CDR2 YENEEA. This clone occurred a few times. The TCR comes from a woman aged 18-35 years who had recovered from COVID-19. The J gene is TRBJ2-3, the V gene TRBV11-3, with 10 bases matching TRBD2. What was sequenced was peripheral blood. The CDR3 is CASSKREGHGGTDTQYF. Here the CDR3 DNA reads TGTGCCAGCAGCAAGCGGGAGGGCCACGGGGGCACAGATACGCAGTATTTT.